The 15 T cell receptor beta chains in this list originate from one sample, sequenced in a study of T-cell reconstitution after alpha-beta-depleted transplantation in children. A library of TCRbeta sequences, prepared with unique molecular identifiers, was generated. TCRdb re-analysed the PCR reads in MiXCR, keeping a single row per CDR3 protein. Among just over 200,000 distinct CDR3 sequences listed, roughly 8.3% were seen once. This sample comprised PBMCs, mostly from graft donor cells, obtained 360 days after TCRalphabeta/CD19-depleted stem cell transplant. These receptors all come from a male patient aged 2-15 years who had a stem cell transplant for acute myeloid leukemia, so the T cells may come from the graft donor.

In its sample, this clonotype was seen many times. CDR3 DNA sequence: TGTGCCAGCAGCTTAAGCCAGGGTAACACCATATATTTT. Its translation is CASSLSQGNTIYF. The chain has TRBV7-9 and TRBJ1-3; possible D gene TRBD1, 5 bases. Deletions cut 2 bases from V and 7 bases from J, with 9 bases between. Germline lookup yields CDR1 SEHNR and CDR2 FQNEAQ (reference sequence). The length of the CDR3 is 13 residues.

This clonotype occurred a few times. The chain employs TRBV20-1 and TRBJ1-1; D might be TRBD1 (5 bases). The CDR3 covers 12 residues. The V and J ends lost 2 bases and 4 bases respectively, with 8 bases between them. The germline V gene encodes CDR1 DFQATT and CDR2 SNEGSKA (reference sequence). In DNA form, the CDR3 reads TGCAGTGCTAGAATGGGGGGCACTGAAGCTTTCTTT. Its protein product is CSARMGGTEAFF.

The rearrangement joins TRBV5-1 to TRBJ1-5; 8 bases match TRBD1. V trimming: 4 bases; J trimming: 11 bases; junction bases outside the gene matches: 17. The germline V gene has CDR1 SGHRS and CDR2 YFSETQ. CDR3 size: 16 residues. The CDR3 region is CASSRGTGSTIEAQHF. The DNA of the CDR3 is TGCGCCAGCAGCCGGGGGACAGGTTCGACTATCGAGGCCCAGCATTTT.

The V and J genes are TRBV12-3 or TRBV12-4 and TRBJ1-2; D is undetermined. V lost 7 bases, J lost 8 bases, and 11 bases lay in between. This CDR3 has 11 amino acids. The DNA of the CDR3 is TGTGCCAGCACCGGATTCGTCGGCTACACCTTC. This gives the protein CASTGFVGYTF.

This clonotype was seen at least ten times. The genes are TRBV29-1 and TRBJ2-7; a possible D gene is TRBD2 (6 bases). Per the germline V gene, CDR1 is SQVTM and CDR2 is ANQGSEA. V was cut by 7 bases and J by 4 bases, with 17 bases left in between. The CDR3 contains 13 residues. The CDR3 bases are TGCAGCGCCGTCGGGGGACGGGCATACGAGCAGTACTTC. Residues: CSAVGGRAYEQYF.

The chain combines TRBV20-1 with TRBJ2-3; D remains ambiguous. Germline CDR1 and CDR2: DFQATT and SNEGSKA (reference sequence). V dropped 5 bases and J dropped 1 base, with 7 bases sitting between them. The CDR3 runs 12 residues. The DNA for the CDR3 is TGCAGTGCTGCCTCTCGCACAGATACGCAGTATTTT. It encodes CSAASRTDTQYF.

This clonotype came up many times. At one of its ends the junction is not consistent with the germline gene, which may arise from a read error. The rearrangement links TRBV7-7 to TRBJ2-5; D tentatively reads TRBD1 or TRBD2 (5 bases each). Germline values: CDR1 SSHAT, CDR2 FNYEAQ (reference sequence). The CDR3 spans 13 residues. The CDR3 sequence: CASSFGAGETQYF. In DNA form, the CDR3 reads TGTGCTAGCAGCTTCGGGGCAGGAGAGACCCAGTACTTC. Together with reference TRBV7-7 and TRBJ2-5, the CDR3 gives the full variable domain: GAGVSQSPRYKVTKRGQDVTLRCDPISSHATLYWYQQALGQGPEFLTYFNYEAQPDKSGLPSDRFSAERPEGSISTLTIQRTEQRDSAMYRCASSFGAGETQYFGPGTRLLVL.

The chain recombines TRBV6-1 with TRBJ2-5, with 9 bases that match TRBD1. Looked up from germline, CDR1 is MNHNS and CDR2 is SASEGT. The junction had 5 bases not matched to a gene; V was cut back by 7 bases and J by 5 bases. This CDR3 has 13 amino acids. This chain's CDR3 is CASNSGQGETQYF. CDR3 nucleotide sequence: TGTGCCAGCAACTCCGGACAGGGGGAGACCCAGTACTTC.

Many counts were recorded for this clonotype. The gene calls are TRBV10-3 and TRBJ2-3; the D gene could be TRBD1 or TRBD2 (5 bases each). CDR1 is ENHRY, CDR2 SYGVKD, per germline. The CDR3 extends over 15 amino acids. Trimming took off 0 bases at V and 2 bases at J, with 9 bases between the two ends. CDR3 sequence reads: CAISESRGLTDTQYF. The CDR3 DNA sequence: TGTGCCATCAGTGAGTCCCGGGGCCTCACAGATACGCAGTATTTT.

This clonotype occurred many times. The chain combines TRBV20-1 with TRBJ1-1; D is unresolved. CDR1 is DFQATT and CDR2 is SNEGSKA in the germline V gene (reference sequence). Trimming removed 6 bases at V and 6 bases at J, with 17 bases between. The CDR3 totals 13 residues. This chain's CDR3 is CSARTGIRSEAFF. The CDR3 nucleotides are TGCAGTGCCCGAACGGGGATTAGGTCTGAAGCTTTCTTT.

This clonotype was observed a handful of times. J is TRBJ2-5 and V is TRBV3-1; D remains unclear. CDR1 and CDR2 (germline): LGHDT, YNNKEL (reference sequence). This CDR3 has 14 residues. V lost 2 bases, J lost 4 bases, and 11 bases lay in between. The CDR3 spells CASSQYAAGETQYF. Written as DNA, the CDR3 is TGTGCCAGCAGCCAATACGCGGCTGGAGAGACCCAGTACTTC.

This clonotype occurred many times. The CDR3 region is CASSLLAGGVGGEQFF. The CDR3 DNA reads as TGCGCCAGCAGCTTGTTAGCGGGAGGGGTAGGTGGTGAGCAGTTCTTC. The rearrangement joins TRBV5-1 to TRBJ2-1; 11 bases are shared with TRBD2. This CDR3 has 16 amino acids. In germline, CDR1 is SGHRS, CDR2 YFSETQ. The V and J ends lost 1 base and 9 bases, in that order; junction bases with no gene match: 9.

The chain links TRBV6-1 to TRBJ1-2; unclear D gene. Per germline, CDR1 MNHNS and CDR2 SASEGT. This CDR3 comprises 14 residues. The V and J ends lost 2 bases and 5 bases respectively, with 12 bases between them. DNA for the CDR3: TGTGCCAGCAGTGAAAGGGCCGTAGGGTATGGCTACACCTTC. Translated: CASSERAVGYGYTF.

This clonotype was counted a few times. The gene calls are TRBV6-5 and TRBJ2-7; D ambiguous. The CDR3 spans 14 residues. Germline V gives CDR1 MNHEY, CDR2 SVGAGI. Trimming shortened V by 3 bases and J by 10 bases, and 19 bases separated the two germline ends. DNA of the CDR3: TGTGCCAGCAGTTATCGAAACAGCTACGAGAGCCAGTACGTC. This codes for CASSYRNSYESQYV.

This clonotype was recorded many times. V usage is TRBV20-1 and J usage is TRBJ2-5, with D possibly TRBD2 on 6 matching bases. V shed 3 bases and J shed 2 bases, with 10 bases lying between them. CDR3 length equals 13 residues. The germline V gene encodes CDR1 DFQATT and CDR2 SNEGSKA (reference sequence). The CDR3 region is CSASTGGQETQYF. Here the CDR3 DNA reads TGCAGTGCTAGTACCGGGGGACAAGAGACCCAGTACTTC.